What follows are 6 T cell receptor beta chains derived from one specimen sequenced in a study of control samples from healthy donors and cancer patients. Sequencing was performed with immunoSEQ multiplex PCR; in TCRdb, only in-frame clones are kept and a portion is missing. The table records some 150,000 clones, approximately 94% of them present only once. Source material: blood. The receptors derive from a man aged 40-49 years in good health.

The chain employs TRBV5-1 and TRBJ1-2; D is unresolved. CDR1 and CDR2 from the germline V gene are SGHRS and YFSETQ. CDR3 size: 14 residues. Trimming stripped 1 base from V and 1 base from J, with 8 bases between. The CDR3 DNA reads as TGCGCCAGCAGCTTGTCAGTCTTTAACTATGGCTACACCTTC. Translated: CASSLSVFNYGYTF.

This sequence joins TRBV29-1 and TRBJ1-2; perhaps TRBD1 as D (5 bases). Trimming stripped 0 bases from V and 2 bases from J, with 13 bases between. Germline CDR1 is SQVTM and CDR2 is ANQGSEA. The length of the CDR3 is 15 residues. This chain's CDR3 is CSVEDSAGPNYGYTF. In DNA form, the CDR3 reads TGCAGCGTTGAAGATTCTGCAGGGCCGAACTATGGCTACACCTTC.

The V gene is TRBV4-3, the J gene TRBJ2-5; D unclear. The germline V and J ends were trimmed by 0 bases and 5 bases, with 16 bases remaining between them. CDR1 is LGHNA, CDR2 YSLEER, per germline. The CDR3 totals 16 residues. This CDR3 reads CASSQDRSGPGETQYF. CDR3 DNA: TGCGCCAGCAGCCAAGATAGGTCCGGGCCTGGGGAGACCCAGTACTTC.

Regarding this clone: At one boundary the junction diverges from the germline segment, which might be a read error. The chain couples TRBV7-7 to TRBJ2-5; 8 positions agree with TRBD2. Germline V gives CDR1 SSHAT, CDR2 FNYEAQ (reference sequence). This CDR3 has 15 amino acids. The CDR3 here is CASSLWTSTGETQYF. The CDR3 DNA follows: TGTGCTAGCAGCCTCTGGACTAGCACCGGAGAGACCCAGTACTTC.

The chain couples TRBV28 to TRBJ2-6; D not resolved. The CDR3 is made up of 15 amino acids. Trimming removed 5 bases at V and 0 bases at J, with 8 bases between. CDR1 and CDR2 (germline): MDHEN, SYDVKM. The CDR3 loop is CASSPRFSGANVLTF. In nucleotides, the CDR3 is TGTGCCAGCAGTCCCCGATTCTCTGGGGCCAACGTCCTGACTTTC.

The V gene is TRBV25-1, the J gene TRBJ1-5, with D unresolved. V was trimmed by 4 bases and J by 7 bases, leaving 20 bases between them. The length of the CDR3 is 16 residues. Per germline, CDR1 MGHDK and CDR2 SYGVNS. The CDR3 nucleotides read TGTGCCAGCAGTGGCCAGGCGGGAGGGCTCAGCCAGCCCCAGCATTTT. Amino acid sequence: CASSGQAGGLSQPQHF.